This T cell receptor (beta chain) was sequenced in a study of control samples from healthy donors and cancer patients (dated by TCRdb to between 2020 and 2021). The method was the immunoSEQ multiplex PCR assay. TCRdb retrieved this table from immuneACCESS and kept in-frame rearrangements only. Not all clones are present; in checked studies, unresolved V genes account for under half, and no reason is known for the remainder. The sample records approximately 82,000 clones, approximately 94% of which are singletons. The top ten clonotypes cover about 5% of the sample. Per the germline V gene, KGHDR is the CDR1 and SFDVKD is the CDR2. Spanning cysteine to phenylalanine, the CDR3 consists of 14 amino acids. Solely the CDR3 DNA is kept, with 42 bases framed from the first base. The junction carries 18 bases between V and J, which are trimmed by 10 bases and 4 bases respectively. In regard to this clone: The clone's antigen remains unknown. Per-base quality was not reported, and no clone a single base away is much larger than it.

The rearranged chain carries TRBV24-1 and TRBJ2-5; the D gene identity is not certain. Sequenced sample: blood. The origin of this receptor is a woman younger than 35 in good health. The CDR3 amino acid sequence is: CATMQSGSLETQYF. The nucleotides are TGTGCCACGATGCAGTCGGGCAGTTTAGAGACCCAGTACTTC.